Listed below are T cell receptor beta chains from one sample, sequenced in a study of shared clonotypes between healthy human individuals. The method was immunoSEQ multiplex PCR; TCRdb's version includes in-frame clones alone and lacks a portion of them. This sample carries 2 million to 2.5 million clones, approximately 94% of them seen once, and the ten largest clones take around 1.1%. Sequencing was performed on naive CD8+ T cells sorted from blood. The receptors come from a man aged 18 to 30 in good health. CDR3s include the opening cysteine and the closing phenylalanine or tryptophan. The D gene is left open where the match is weak. Not every row has a clone size; where given, it reads once, few, many or a size class.

D gene	J gene	clone size	V gene	CDR3 DNA	CDR3 protein
.	TRBJ2-3	.	TRBV28	TGTGCCAGCAGAAGGGGGGATGAAAGCACAGATACGCAGTATTTT	CASRRGDESTDTQYF
.	TRBJ1-2	.	TRBV27	TGTGCCAGCAGTCCGGCGGGGTGGTCTGGCTACACCTTC	CASSPAGWSGYTF
TRBD1	TRBJ2-1	few	TRBV4-1	TGCGCCAGCAGCCAGGCAGGGGGCAGAGAGCAGTTCTTC	CASSQAGGREQFF
.	TRBJ2-7	.	TRBV10-3	TGTGCCATCAGTGAGCCTTGGGGAGATGGACCCTACGAGCAGTACTTC	CAISEPWGDGPYEQYF
.	TRBJ1-2	.	TRBV27	TGTGCCAGCAGAATAACAGGGTCTTCTGGGTATGGCTACACCTTC	CASRITGSSGYGYTF
TRBD2	TRBJ2-2	.	TRBV5-6	TGTGCCAGCAGCCATGGGACTAGCGGGGGCAACACCGGGGAGCTGTTTTTT	CASSHGTSGGNTGELFF
.	TRBJ1-2	.	TRBV4-1	TGCGCCAGCAGCCAAGAGACGGGCGGGGGTTATGGCTACACCTTC	CASSQETGGGYGYTF
.	TRBJ2-3	.	TRBV7-9	TGTACCAGCAGCTCGGAATGGACTCTTAGGGGTGCAGATACGCAGTATTTT	CTSSSEWTLRGADTQYF
.	TRBJ1-1	.	TRBV9	TGTGCCAGCAGCGTAGATTCCGCCCCTTTTCCTGAAGCTTTCTTT	CASSVDSAPFPEAFF
.	TRBJ2-7	.	TRBV27	TGTGCCAGCAGTTTATACGTCGGCATCAACGAGCAGTACTTC	CASSLYVGINEQYF
.	TRBJ2-7	.	TRBV7-8	TGTGCCAGCAGCCCGACAGAGGGTTCCTACGAGCAGTACTTC	CASSPTEGSYEQYF
.	TRBJ2-5	.	TRBV28	TGTGCCAGCAGTTTTCCGGCAGCCCAAGAGACCCAGTACTTC	CASSFPAAQETQYF
.	TRBJ1-2	.	TRBV7-3	TGTGCCAGCAGCTTAGGAGGGGACGAGTACACCTTC	CASSLGGDEYTF
TRBD1	TRBJ1-2	.	TRBV4-1	TGCGCCAGCAGCCACACGGAGGGACAGGGGAACTATGGCTACACCTTC	CASSHTEGQGNYGYTF
.	TRBJ2-2	.	TRBV6-1	TGTGCCAGCAGTGAAGTGGGGGATTCGGCCGGGGAGCTGTTTTTT	CASSEVGDSAGELFF
.	TRBJ2-2	.	TRBV7-9	TGTGCCAGCAGTCCGGAGGGGCGGGAGAACACCGGGGAGCTGTTTTTT	CASSPEGRENTGELFF
.	TRBJ1-5	.	TRBV4-1	TGCGCCAGCAGCCAAGAGGGATCAGGGGTCAATGGGCCCCAGCATTTT	CASSQEGSGVNGPQHF
TRBD2	TRBJ2-7	.	TRBV4-3	TGCGCCAGCAGCCAAGGCACGGGACTAGCGGGAGCACACGAGCAGTACTTC	CASSQGTGLAGAHEQYF
TRBD1	TRBJ1-5	.	TRBV6-1	TGTGCCAGCAGTGATTTAACAGGGGGGGGCAATCAGCCCCAGCATTTT	CASSDLTGGGNQPQHF
TRBD2	TRBJ2-3	.	TRBV27	TGTGCCAGCAGTTTAGGACTAGCGTTCACAGATACGCAGTATTTT	CASSLGLAFTDTQYF
.	TRBJ2-1	.	TRBV4-3	TGCGCCAGCAGCCAAGACAACAATGAGCAGTTCTTC	CASSQDNNEQFF
.	TRBJ2-2	.	TRBV7-9	TGTGCCAGCAGCAGGACAGAGAACACCGGGGAGCTGTTTTTT	CASSRTENTGELFF
.	TRBJ1-2	.	TRBV21-1	TGTGCCAGCAGCAATGGGGGGCGCAGGGATGGCTACACCTTC	CASSNGGRRDGYTF
TRBD1	TRBJ2-7	.	TRBV5-1	TGCGCCAGCAGCTCACAACAGGGGGCAGAAGACGAGCAGTACTTC	CASSSQQGAEDEQYF
.	TRBJ2-7	.	TRBV2	TGTGCCACCCCTGGGGCAGGGGAGCAGTACTTC	CATPGAGEQYF